This entry lists 27 T cell receptor beta chains sequenced from one sample in a study of blood T cells in healthy people across ages. A sample-barcoded 5' primer and a J-beta primer mix were used in a second PCR of roughly 7 to 11 cycles. TCRdb passed the 5' RACE reads through MiXCR, listing each CDR3 protein once. Of around 870,000 distinct CDR3 sequences in the sample, around 28% were seen once. The sequencing input was blood. The receptors were gathered from a woman older than 75 in good health.

This clonotype was recorded many times. This sequence joins TRBV12-3 or TRBV12-4 and TRBJ2-1; TRBD1 matches at 9 bases. This CDR3 is built from 15 residues. After removal of 5 bases from V and 4 bases from J, the junction contained 6 bases not matched to a gene. The CDR3 protein is CASSRTGALYNEQFF. The CDR3 bases are TGTGCCAGCAGTCGGACAGGGGCCTTGTACAATGAGCAGTTCTTC.

Details on this clonotype: A much larger clonotype is one base distant, so this may be a read error. The chain employs TRBV7-2 and TRBJ2-5, with D perhaps assigned TRBD1 or TRBD2 (6 bases each). The CDR3 length is 15 residues. V was pared by 1 base and J by 11 bases, with 20 bases between. The V gene's germline CDR1 is SGHTA and CDR2 FQGNSA. Here the CDR3 DNA reads TGTGCCAGCAGCTTAGGTGGGGGGCTCGGCAATGAGCAGTACTTC. Its translation is CASSLGGGLGNEQYF.

The table lists this clonotype with a few counts. The J gene is TRBJ1-2, the V gene TRBV20-1; D may be TRBD1 (5 bases). V lost 0 bases and J 8 bases, leaving 16 bases between the germline ends. The germline V gene encodes CDR1 DFQATT and CDR2 SNEGSKA (reference sequence). The CDR3 length is 14 residues. CDR3 bases: TGCAGTGCTAGAGAAAGAGGTGCAGGGCGAGGCTACACCTTC. Its protein product is CSARERGAGRGYTF.

V gene TRBV5-1 combines with J gene TRBJ2-1; unclear D gene. Germline V CDR1 and CDR2: SGHRS, YFSETQ. V lost 5 bases and J lost 7, with 10 bases in between. The CDR3 is 12 residues long. The DNA of the CDR3 is TGCGCCAGCAGGATTGGTGAGAATGAGCAGTTCTTC. It specifies CASRIGENEQFF.

Concerning this clonotype itself: The junction and the germline gene differ at one end; a read error may be behind it. The chain uses TRBV7-8 and TRBJ2-5; D might be TRBD1 or TRBD2, each matching 5 bases. There are 15 residues in the CDR3. The germline V gene has CDR1 SGHVS and CDR2 FQNEAQ. As DNA, the CDR3 is TGTGCCAGCAGCTTAGGTGGGTCGCAGGGAGAGGCCCAGTACTTC. It is translated as CASSLGGSQGEAQYF.

CDR3 sequence (DNA): TGCGCCAGCAGTGAGTCGACCGGGCTGCTTGGTCAGCCCCAGCATTTT. Amino acids: CASSESTGLLGQPQHF. This chain uses TRBV10-2 with TRBJ1-5; the D is unclear. V was clipped by 0 bases and J by 6 bases, with 15 bases between them. Germline CDR1 reads WSHSY; CDR2 reads SAAADI. The length of the CDR3 is 16 residues.

J is TRBJ1-2 and V is TRBV7-2; a weak D match, TRBD1 (6 bases). Germline loops: CDR1 SGHTA, CDR2 FQGNSA. The CDR3 is 14 amino acids. V was trimmed by 1 base and J by 7 bases, leaving 13 bases between them. The CDR3 sequence: CASSLEGGTSGYTF. The CDR3 bases are TGTGCCAGCAGCTTAGAAGGGGGGACCAGTGGCTACACCTTC.

About this clonotype: A read error is possible here, since a much larger clone lies one base away. This chain links TRBV15 with TRBJ2-3; D gene uncertain. This CDR3 comprises 15 residues. The germline gives CDR1 LNHNV, CDR2 YYDKDF (reference sequence). This CDR3 reads CATSRDTPRTDAQYF. CDR3 bases: TGTGCCACCAGCAGAGATACCCCGCGAACAGATGCGCAGTATTTT.

This clonotype was picked up a small number of times. The chain is built from TRBV3-1 and TRBJ1-2; no clear D gene. Germline V gives CDR1 LGHDT, CDR2 YNNKEL (reference sequence). V lost 9 bases and J 1 base, leaving 18 bases between the germline ends. The CDR3 totals 15 residues. The CDR3 region has the DNA TGTGCCAGTGGCCCTTCTGGGGAACTTAACTATGGCTACACCTTC. It codes for CASGPSGELNYGYTF.

This clonotype was observed a handful of times. A much larger clone is a single base away; this may be a read error. The chain combines TRBV12-3 or TRBV12-4 with TRBJ2-5; perhaps D is TRBD1 or TRBD2 (5 bases each). V dropped 4 bases and J dropped 3 bases, with 12 bases sitting between them. This CDR3 comprises 14 residues. The CDR3 bases are TGTGCCAGCAGTTGGAGGACATTAGAAGAGACCCAGTACTTC. Translated: CASSWRTLEETQYF.

As concerns this clonotype: A junction boundary mismatches the germline segment, possibly from a read error. The rearrangement uses TRBV3-1 and TRBJ2-5, with no clear D. The length of the CDR3 is 13 residues. Germline V gives CDR1 LGHDT, CDR2 YNNKEL (reference sequence). The CDR3 DNA sequence: TGTGTCAGCAGCCATGGCAGACAAGAGACCCAGTACTTC. Translation gives CVSSHGRQETQYF.

This clonotype was recorded at least ten times. The chain links TRBV6-5 to TRBJ1-2; D remains ambiguous. Trimming pared 8 bases from V and 1 base from J, leaving 17 bases between. The CDR3 has 15 residues. Per the germline V gene, CDR1 is MNHEY and CDR2 is SVGAGI. The CDR3 spells CASQSRTAYNYGYTF. CDR3 DNA: TGTGCCAGCCAATCTCGGACGGCATATAACTATGGCTACACCTTC.

This clonotype was picked up a small number of times. The chain uses TRBV15 and TRBJ2-5; 9 bases map to TRBD1. CDR1 and CDR2 from the germline V gene are LNHNV and YYDKDF (reference sequence). The V segment lost 6 bases and the J segment 5 bases; nucleotides outside the gene matches: 10. The CDR3 spans 15 residues. CDR3 in amino acids: CATSLPGTGQETQYF. The CDR3 DNA sequence: TGTGCCACCAGTCTTCCCGGGACAGGGCAGGAGACCCAGTACTTC.

Notes on this clonotype: A clone one base away is much larger, so this may be a read error. The chain uses TRBV18 and TRBJ2-5, with D hard to call. Per germline, CDR1 KGHSH and CDR2 LQKENI. The CDR3 is made up of 13 amino acids. Trimming removed 4 bases from V and 1 base from J, with 7 bases in between. This CDR3 is CASSRPAQETQYF. The CDR3 DNA sequence: TGTGCCAGCTCACGACCAGCCCAAGAGACCCAGTACTTC. Full variable domain (rest looked up from reference TRBV18 and TRBJ2-5): NAGVMQNPRHLVRRRGQEARLRCSPMKGHSHVYWYRQLPEEGLKFMVYLQKENIIDESGMPKERFSAEFPKEGPSILRIQQVVRGDSAAYFCASSRPAQETQYFGPGTRLLVL.

This clonotype was seen more than once but under ten times. The chain combines TRBV20-1 with TRBJ2-5; 8 bases fit TRBD2. CDR1 DFQATT and CDR2 SNEGSKA come from the germline V gene (reference sequence). The CDR3 consists of 16 residues. V lost 3 bases and J lost 0; bases outside the gene matches: 9. The CDR3: CSASPLTSGNQETQYF. The CDR3 coding sequence is TGCAGTGCTAGCCCACTTACTAGCGGTAACCAAGAGACCCAGTACTTC.

On this clonotype itself: A much bigger clone sits one base away, suggesting this may be a read error. The J gene is TRBJ2-1, the V gene TRBV20-1, with D perhaps TRBD2 (6 bases). The DNA end lines up better with TRBJ2-7; the J call may be wrong. Germline CDR1 reads DFQATT; CDR2 reads SNEGSKA (reference sequence). The CDR3 consists of 14 residues. The CDR3 DNA reads TGCAGTGCTAAAGGCGGGGCGACCTACAATGAGCAGTACTTC. Translated, it gives CSAKGGATYNEQYF.

The sample holds many counts of this clonotype. The chain carries TRBV15 and TRBJ2-3; 7 nucleotides agree with TRBD2. J lost 2 bases, V lost 1 base, and 9 bases had no gene match. The CDR3 has 17 amino acids. Germline CDR1 is LNHNV and CDR2 is YYDKDF (reference sequence). This chain's CDR3 is CATSRVVKAGNTDTQYF. As DNA, the CDR3 is TGTGCCACCAGCAGAGTCGTAAAAGCGGGGAACACAGATACGCAGTATTTT. The complete variable domain, with remaining parts taken from reference TRBV15 and TRBJ2-3, reads DAMVIQNPRYQVTQFGKPVTLSCSQTLNHNVMYWYQQKSSQAPKLLFHYYDKDFNNEADTPDNFQSRRPNTSFCFLDIRSPGLGDTAMYLCATSRVVKAGNTDTQYFGPGTRLTVL.

The chain is built from TRBV25-1 and TRBJ1-1, with a weak D call TRBD1 (5 bases). There are 13 residues in the CDR3. Trimming removed 3 bases at V and 5 bases at J, with 10 bases between. CDR1 MGHDK and CDR2 SYGVNS come from the germline V gene. DNA of the CDR3: TGTGCCAGCAGTGATGGGGGGTGGACTGAAGCTTTCTTT. This codes for CASSDGGWTEAFF. Full variable domain (outside the CDR3, taken from reference TRBV25-1 and TRBJ1-1): EADIYQTPRYLVIGTGKKITLECSQTMGHDKMYWYQQDPGMELHLIHYSYGVNSTEKGDLSSESTVSRIRTEHFPLTLESARPSHTSQYLCASSDGGWTEAFFGQGTRLTVV.

In its sample, this clonotype was seen many times. The chain carries TRBV7-2 and TRBJ2-3, with D possibly TRBD2 on 6 matching bases. V was cut by 1 base and J by 4 bases, with 15 bases left in between. The length of the CDR3 is 16 residues. From germline, CDR1 is SGHTA and CDR2 FQGNSA. CDR3 nucleotide sequence: TGTGCCAGCAGCTTAGGGGGACTCGCTGCGGCAGATACGCAGTATTTT. Its protein product is CASSLGGLAAADTQYF. Full variable domain (remainder filled in from reference TRBV7-2 and TRBJ2-3): GAGVSQSPSNKVTEKGKDVELRCDPISGHTALYWYRQSLGQGLEFLIYFQGNSAPDKSGLPSDRFSAERTGGSVSTLTIQRTQQEDSAVYLCASSLGGLAAADTQYFGPGTRLTVL.

This clonotype has a count of ten or more. This sequence joins TRBV20-1 and TRBJ2-3; 11 nucleotides line up with TRBD2. J lost 0 bases, V lost 5 bases, and 1 base had no gene match. This CDR3 comprises 14 residues. From germline, CDR1 is DFQATT and CDR2 SNEGSKA (reference sequence). In DNA form, the CDR3 reads TGCAGTGCTGGGACTAGCGGTAGCACAGATACGCAGTATTTT. It is translated as CSAGTSGSTDTQYF.

The chain is built from TRBV7-4 and TRBJ1-5; 7 positions agree with TRBD1. This CDR3 comprises 13 residues. J lost 15 bases, V lost 1 base, and 9 bases had no gene match. Per the germline V gene, CDR1 is SGHVT and CDR2 is SQSDAQ. CDR3 sequence: CASSLVWAWDRHF. The CDR3 coding sequence is TGTGCCAGCAGCTTAGTGTGGGCTTGGGACAGGCATTTT.

The chain combines TRBV5-6 with TRBJ1-5; no clear D gene. CDR1 and CDR2 (germline): SGHDT, YYEEEE. The CDR3 runs 14 residues. The V end lost 2 bases, the J end lost 3 bases, and 9 bases lay between the germline ends. The CDR3 coding sequence is TGTGCCAGCAGCTTAAGGATGAACAATCAGCCCCAGCATTTT. It translates to CASSLRMNNQPQHF.

This clonotype was observed at least ten times. V and J are TRBV6-2 or TRBV6-3 and TRBJ2-5, with D perhaps TRBD2 (5 bases). The CDR3 covers 15 residues. In germline, CDR1 is MNHEY, CDR2 SVGEGT. The V end lost 7 bases, the J end lost 2 bases, and 17 bases lay between the germline ends. CDR3 protein: CASTYLGSKQETQYF. The CDR3 DNA is TGTGCCAGCACCTATCTGGGGAGCAAACAAGAGACCCAGTACTTC.

This clonotype showed up many times. The gene calls are TRBV7-9 and TRBJ2-1; D is unresolved. This CDR3 is 13 amino acids long. V was clipped by 7 bases and J by 7 bases, with 14 bases between them. The germline CDR1 and CDR2 sequences are SEHNR and FQNEAQ (reference sequence). The CDR3 spells CASTFQQSNEQFF. For the CDR3, the DNA is TGTGCCAGCACCTTCCAGCAGAGTAATGAGCAGTTCTTC.

Many counts were recorded for this clonotype. The chain carries TRBV6-2 or TRBV6-3 and TRBJ2-1, with D maybe TRBD1 (5 bases). Germline CDR1 reads MNHEY; CDR2 reads SVGEGT. V lost 8 bases to trimming and J lost 5 bases, with 16 bases between them. This CDR3 spans 14 amino acids. For the CDR3, the DNA is TGTGCCAGCTACTGGGGTTGGGGCAACAATGAGCAGTTCTTC. It encodes CASYWGWGNNEQFF.

V usage is TRBV12-3 or TRBV12-4 and J usage is TRBJ2-1, with 7 bases that match TRBD2. Trimming removed 0 bases from V and 12 bases from J; junction bases left unmatched: 8. The length of the CDR3 is 14 residues. CDR3 residues: CASSLAGGSGGQFF. The CDR3 DNA reads TGTGCCAGCAGTTTAGCGGGGGGGTCTGGGGGGCAGTTCTTC.

The CDR3 protein is CASNLEHGYNEQFF. The CDR3, as DNA: TGTGCCAGTAACTTAGAACACGGTTACAATGAGCAGTTCTTC. V and J are TRBV7-6 and TRBJ2-1; D is uncertain. CDR1 and CDR2 from the germline V gene are SGHVS and FNYEAQ. This CDR3 region has 14 residues. The V end lost 9 bases, the J end lost 4 bases, and 16 bases lay between the germline ends. Drawing the rest from reference TRBV7-6 and TRBJ2-1, the complete variable domain is GAGVSQSPRYKVTKRGQDVALRCDPISGHVSLYWYRQALGQGPEFLTYFNYEAQQDKSGLPNDRFSAERPEGSISTLTIQRTEQRDSAMYRCASNLEHGYNEQFFGPGTRLTVL.